This entry concerns a single TCR beta chain. No antigen is known for it. The CDR3 loop spans 16 amino acids. Germline V CDR1 and CDR2: PRHDT, FYEKMQ (reference sequence). V lost 6 bases and J lost 6; bases outside the gene matches: 12. Alongside a J-beta primer mix, a sample-barcoded 5' primer served in a second PCR lasting roughly 6 to 11 cycles. Through a template-switch adaptor with 12 random nucleotides, each cDNA molecule received a tag. TCRdb independently ran MiXCR on the 5' RACE reads; one entry per CDR3 protein. The sample lists some 1,500,000 distinct CDR3 sequences, roughly 43% seen once, with around 4% in the top ten. This record comes from a study of blood T cells in healthy people across ages. Sample donors were healthy Caucasian individuals that came from Russia, aged roughly 6 to 90. Regarding the study as a whole: The study found TCR beta diversity correlated strongly with naive T cell percentage.

This receptor was obtained from a woman under 30 in good health. The sample comprised blood. The V and J genes are TRBV13 and TRBJ2-1, with 9 bases aligning to TRBD1. The DNA for the CDR3 is TGTGCCAGCAGTTTGTCCGGGACAGGGCCAGGCAATGAGCAGTTCTTC. This translates into CASSLSGTGPGNEQFF.